A single sample is the source of the 23 T cell receptor beta chains below, sequenced in a study of blood T cell repertoires in COVID-19. Sequencing used immunoSEQ multiplex PCR; TCRdb keeps in-frame clones, though not all of them. The sample gives about 83,000 clones, about nine tenths of which show up once; about 2.9% is in the top ten. Sequenced material: peripheral blood. Receptor source: a woman in her forties or fifties with active or convalescent COVID-19.

This clone was found a few times. This sequence joins TRBV9 and TRBJ2-1, with 8 bases fitting TRBD2. CDR1 is SGDLS and CDR2 is YYNGEE in the germline V gene. The CDR3 totals 14 residues. Unmatched junction bases numbered 15, after V lost 4 bases and J lost 15 bases. CDR3 DNA: TGTGCCAGCAGCCCCCGGAGAGCGGGGGAGGGGAGGTTCTTC. The encoded protein is CASSPRRAGEGRFF. Combining the CDR3 with reference TRBV9 and TRBJ2-1 gives the whole variable domain DSGVTQTPKHLITATGQRVTLRCSPRSGDLSVYWYQQSLDQGLQFLIQYYNGEERAKGNILERFSAQQFPDLHSELNLSSLELGDSALYFCASSPRRAGEGRFFGPGTRLTVL.

J is TRBJ1-2 and V is TRBV30, with D perhaps matching TRBD1 (5 bases). Germline V CDR1 and CDR2: GTSNPN, SVGIG (reference sequence). The CDR3 has 12 residues. Trimming cost V 0 bases and J 8 bases, with 10 bases left between them. Written as DNA, the CDR3 is TGTGCCTGGAGTGTAGGGGCCGGAGGCTACACCTTC. Translating it yields CAWSVGAGGYTF.

The rearrangement joins TRBV30 to TRBJ1-3; 8 bases match TRBD1. The V gene's germline CDR1 is GTSNPN and CDR2 SVGIG (reference sequence). The CDR3 length is 15 residues. The junction had 8 bases not matched to a gene; V was cut back by 4 bases and J by 3 bases. This CDR3 is CAWMTRTGHGNTIYF. CDR3 coding DNA: TGTGCCTGGATGACTCGGACAGGGCATGGAAACACCATATATTTT.

The chain links TRBV19 to TRBJ1-2, with 7 bases fitting TRBD1. Germline assignment: CDR1 LNHDA and CDR2 SQIVND (reference sequence). The CDR3 covers 14 residues. V lost 5 bases and J lost 1; bases outside the gene matches: 4. The CDR3 nucleotides are TGTGCCAGTAGTGGGGGACAGTATAACTATGGCTACACCTTC. It codes for CASSGGQYNYGYTF.

The chain employs TRBV7-2 and TRBJ1-4; possible D gene TRBD1, 5 bases. In germline, CDR1 is SGHTA, CDR2 FQGNSA. V was pared by 5 bases and J by 0 bases, with 10 bases between. The CDR3 is made up of 15 amino acids. CDR3 sequence: CASSPQGSTNEKLFF. The CDR3 region has the DNA TGTGCCAGCAGCCCGCAGGGTTCAACTAATGAAAAACTGTTTTTT.

The chain uses TRBV6-2 or TRBV6-3 and TRBJ1-3; maybe TRBD1 (6 bases). This CDR3 has 17 residues. V shed 2 bases and J shed 0 bases, with 14 bases lying between them. Germline CDR1 and CDR2: MNHEY and SVGEGT. In DNA, the CDR3 is TGTGCCAGCAGTTACGGGGCAGGGGAATACTCTGGAAACACCATATATTTT. This translates into CASSYGAGEYSGNTIYF.

This clone showed up just a few times. The V and J genes are TRBV10-3 and TRBJ1-1; tentatively, D is TRBD1 (6 bases). This CDR3 is built from 13 residues. The germline V gene encodes CDR1 ENHRY and CDR2 SYGVKD. The ends were cut back, 3 bases at V and 7 bases at J, with 12 bases in the middle. In nucleotides, the CDR3 is TGTGCCATCAGTGAACAGACAGGTTTTGAAGCTTTCTTT. Residues: CAISEQTGFEAFF.

This clone was counted a single time. The chain has TRBV7-8 and TRBJ2-7, with no clear D. The V end lost 0 bases, the J end lost 5 bases, and 5 bases lay between the germline ends. The germline gives CDR1 SGHVS, CDR2 FQNEAQ. This CDR3 is 12 amino acids long. Here the CDR3 reads CASSLAHNEQYF. Here the CDR3 DNA reads TGTGCCAGCAGCTTAGCGCACAACGAGCAGTACTTC.

This clone appeared once. This rearrangement joins TRBV6-1 to TRBJ2-2, with no clear D. There are 13 residues in the CDR3. The germline gives CDR1 MNHNS, CDR2 SASEGT. Trimming shortened V by 1 base and J by 7 bases, and 7 bases separated the two germline ends. For the CDR3, the DNA is TGTGCCAGCAGTGAAGGACTCCGCGGGGAGCTGTTTTTT. Its protein product is CASSEGLRGELFF.

The V and J genes are TRBV28 and TRBJ1-2, with TRBD1 matching over 9 bases. Per germline, CDR1 MDHEN and CDR2 SYDVKM. This CDR3 has 13 amino acids. V shed 6 bases, J shed 8 bases, and the junction held 7 bases outside the gene matches. This CDR3 is CASSFDRGSGYTF. For the CDR3, the DNA is TGTGCCAGCAGCTTCGACAGGGGGTCCGGCTACACCTTC.

This chain connects TRBV19 to TRBJ1-1; tentatively, D is TRBD1 (6 bases). V was clipped by 10 bases and J by 11 bases, with 23 bases between them. This CDR3 region has 13 residues. Germline assignment: CDR1 LNHDA and CDR2 SQIVND (reference sequence). CDR3 loop: CATSWGGPLGAFF. The CDR3 nucleotides read TGTGCCACCTCGTGGGGGGGGCCACTCGGGGCTTTCTTT.

V and J are TRBV9 and TRBJ2-7; D not certain. CDR3 length equals 13 residues. Germline CDR1 and CDR2: SGDLS and YYNGEE. The V end was cut by 0 bases, the J end by 0 bases, with 4 bases between. The CDR3 region is CASSVGASYEQYF. The CDR3 DNA sequence: TGTGCCAGCAGCGTAGGGGCCTCCTACGAGCAGTACTTC.

CDR3 loop: CAISSGYTEAFF. The CDR3 region has the DNA TGTGCCATCAGTTCAGGGTACACTGAAGCTTTCTTT. The chain joins TRBV10-3 to TRBJ1-1; D is perhaps TRBD1 (5 bases). The CDR3 is 12 amino acids. The germline CDR1 and CDR2 sequences are ENHRY and SYGVKD. V gave up 5 bases and J gave up 3 bases, with 7 bases separating them.

This chain joins TRBV9 and TRBJ2-1; 11 bases align to TRBD2. Trimming removed 0 bases from V and 3 bases from J; junction bases left unmatched: 2. Per the germline V gene, CDR1 is SGDLS and CDR2 is YYNGEE. The CDR3 spans 16 residues. CDR3 in DNA: TGTGCCAGCAGCGTAGGGACTAGCGGGCACTACAATGAGCAGTTCTTC. Protein: CASSVGTSGHYNEQFF.

The chain has TRBV6-5 and TRBJ1-1; 9 bases align to TRBD1. The germline CDR1 and CDR2 sequences are MNHEY and SVGAGI. The CDR3 has 15 amino acids. Trimming at V came to 1 base and at J to 3 bases, leaving 3 bases not matched to a gene. The CDR3 loop is CASSYFGTGHTEAFF. CDR3 sequence (DNA): TGTGCCAGCAGTTACTTTGGGACAGGGCACACTGAAGCTTTCTTT.

This clone was detected once. J is TRBJ2-2 and V is TRBV30, with 9 nucleotides matching TRBD1. V was clipped by 1 base and J by 4 bases; unmatched bases: 4. Germline CDR1 reads GTSNPN; CDR2 reads SVGIG (reference sequence). This CDR3 is 15 amino acids long. For the CDR3, the DNA is TGTGCCTGGAGTGAGACAGGGGGTATCACCGGGGAGCTGTTTTTT. It specifies CAWSETGGITGELFF.

The chain carries TRBV29-1 and TRBJ2-7; 11 nucleotides line up with TRBD2. V dropped 5 bases and J dropped 2; count of bases not matched to a gene: 5. The length of the CDR3 is 14 residues. The germline CDR1 and CDR2 sequences are SQVTM and ANQGSEA. CDR3 amino acids: CSVLTSGAAYEQYF. CDR3 bases: TGCAGCGTTTTGACTAGCGGGGCAGCCTACGAGCAGTACTTC.

The chain recombines TRBV2 with TRBJ2-3, with D unclear. The germline V gene has CDR1 SNHLY and CDR2 FYNNEI. V dropped 4 bases and J dropped 2 bases, with 4 bases sitting between them. The CDR3 has 12 amino acids. Written as DNA, the CDR3 is TGTGCCAGCAGTGCTAACACAGATACGCAGTATTTT. This encodes CASSANTDTQYF.

Concerning this clone: The identical CDR3 is also encoded by other nucleotide sequences in the sample. The gene calls are TRBV7-9 and TRBJ1-4; 11 positions match TRBD1. Germline CDR1 SEHNR, CDR2 FQNEAQ (reference sequence). Unmatched junction bases numbered 4, after V lost 3 bases and J lost 7 bases. This CDR3 contains 15 residues. The CDR3 here is CASSFWDRGTEKLFF. In nucleotides, the CDR3 is TGTGCCAGCAGCTTTTGGGACAGGGGGACTGAAAAACTGTTTTTT.

In its sample, this clone was seen once. V is TRBV6-2 or TRBV6-3 and J is TRBJ2-7; a possible D gene is TRBD2 (5 bases). The CDR3 consists of 13 residues. Germline CDR1 is MNHEY and CDR2 is SVGEGT. Trimming left V 4 bases short and J 5 bases short, with 12 bases between. The CDR3 bases are TGTGCCAGCAGTTCACTAGTAATCGACGAGCAGTACTTC. Translating gives CASSSLVIDEQYF.

The chain is built from TRBV7-2 and TRBJ1-4; 8 bases match TRBD1. The CDR3 totals 15 residues. Germline V gene lookup returns CDR1 SGHTA and CDR2 FQGNSA. V dropped 5 bases and J dropped 8; count of bases not matched to a gene: 10. The CDR3 DNA is TGTGCCAGCAGCCTTTCTCAGGGGGCACGGGAAAAACTGTTTTTT. The encoded protein is CASSLSQGAREKLFF.

The V call is TRBV27, the J call TRBJ2-7; D perhaps matches TRBD1 (5 bases). V was clipped by 5 bases and J by 2 bases, with 7 bases between them. The CDR3 spans 12 residues. The germline V gene has CDR1 MNHEY and CDR2 SMNVEV (reference sequence). CDR3 loop: CASSTTAYEQYF. The CDR3 coding sequence is TGTGCCAGCAGTACGACAGCCTACGAGCAGTACTTC.

Here the CDR3 DNA reads TGTGCCTGGACTCACCGACAGGGGATCTATGGCTACACCTTC. It is translated as CAWTHRQGIYGYTF. The V and J genes are TRBV30 and TRBJ1-2; 8 bases match TRBD1. Germline CDR1 and CDR2: GTSNPN and SVGIG (reference sequence). The CDR3 spans 14 residues. V gave up 4 bases and J gave up 4 bases; unmatched junction bases: 8.